The 25 T cell receptor beta chains reported below all come from one sample, sequenced in a study of blood T cell repertoires in COVID-19. This table comes from immunoSEQ multiplex PCR, and its TCRdb copy is limited to in-frame clones, with some not included. The table shows about 220,000 clones, with roughly 80% occurring only once. Source material: peripheral blood. All receptors derive from a woman in her fifties or sixties who had recovered from COVID-19.

The chain employs TRBV7-2 and TRBJ2-5, with 10 bases lining up with TRBD2. Trimming cost V 5 bases and J 5 bases; bases outside gene matches: 8. Germline V lookup: CDR1 SGHTA, CDR2 FQGNSA. CDR3 size: 15 residues. For the CDR3, the DNA is TGTGCCAGCAGCCATACTAGCGGGGCGGGTGAGACCCAGTACTTC. This codes for CASSHTSGAGETQYF.

The J gene is TRBJ1-2, the V gene TRBV9, with D possibly matching TRBD1 (5 bases). Germline V lookup: CDR1 SGDLS, CDR2 YYNGEE. The CDR3 covers 16 residues. Trimming cost V 1 base and J 1 base, with 14 bases left between them. The CDR3 nucleotides are TGTGCCAGCAGCGTAACCATGGACACGAATAACTATGGCTACACCTTC. Amino acid sequence: CASSVTMDTNNYGYTF.

This chain links TRBV18 with TRBJ2-5, with D tentatively TRBD2 (6 bases). This CDR3 has 13 amino acids. V lost 6 bases, J lost 2 bases, and 10 bases lay in between. Germline CDR1 reads KGHSH; CDR2 reads LQKENI. Written as DNA, the CDR3 is TGTGCCAGCTCCCCCGCGGGGCAAGAGACCCAGTACTTC. Protein sequence: CASSPAGQETQYF.

This clone came up once. This chain joins TRBV5-1 and TRBJ1-6, with 11 bases aligning to TRBD1. Germline values: CDR1 SGHRS, CDR2 YFSETQ. The CDR3 runs to 16 residues. Losses at the gene ends were 4 bases for V and 6 bases for J; bases not matched to a gene: 6. CDR3 in amino acids: CASSIGQGASNSPLHF. The CDR3 nucleotides are TGCGCCAGCAGCATAGGACAGGGGGCCTCTAATTCACCCCTCCACTTT.

The chain combines TRBV7-8 with TRBJ2-1, with D perhaps TRBD2 (6 bases). Trimming removed 5 bases at V and 10 bases at J, with 24 bases between. CDR1 and CDR2 (germline): SGHVS, FQNEAQ. The CDR3 loop spans 16 amino acids. CDR3 bases: TGTGCCAGCAGCCATCCCAGGCTAGCGTTCGGCAAGGAGCAGTTCTTC. Its protein is CASSHPRLAFGKEQFF. Looking up the rest from reference TRBV7-8 and TRBJ2-1 gives the full variable domain: GAGVSQSPRYKVAKRGQDVALRCDPISGHVSLFWYQQALGQGPEFLTYFQNEAQLDKSGLPSDRFFAERPEGSVSTLKIQRTQQEDSAVYLCASSHPRLAFGKEQFFGPGTRLTVL.

The CDR3 bases are TGTGCCTGGAGTGAAGGGACAGGCACAGATACGCAGTATTTT. Its translation: CAWSEGTGTDTQYF. The chain carries TRBV30 and TRBJ2-3, with 7 bases identical to TRBD1. With V trimmed by 1 base and J by 1 base, 2 bases remained unmatched. Germline V gives CDR1 GTSNPN, CDR2 SVGIG (reference sequence). The CDR3 sequence is 14 residues long.

The CDR3 DNA sequence: TGTGCCAGTAGTCGGACGGGGCGAGGGGGCGATAATTCACCCCTCCACTTT. It yields the protein CASSRTGRGGDNSPLHF. V gene TRBV19 combines with J gene TRBJ1-6; TRBD1 matches at 7 bases. CDR1 and CDR2 from the germline V gene are LNHDA and SQIVND (reference sequence). This CDR3 contains 17 residues. After removal of 5 bases from V and 5 bases from J, the junction contained 12 bases not matched to a gene.

This sequence joins TRBV3-1 (or the pseudogene TRBV3-2) and TRBJ2-7, with a tentative D call TRBD1 (6 bases). The ends were cut back, 2 bases at V and 4 bases at J, with 15 bases in the middle. The germline CDR1 and CDR2 sequences are LGHDT and YNNKEL (reference sequence). This CDR3 is 15 amino acids long. CDR3 coding DNA: TGTGCCAGCAGCCAACAAACTTGGACAGAGTACGAGCAGTACTTC. It translates to CASSQQTWTEYEQYF.

This clone was recorded a few times. This sequence joins TRBV5-1 and TRBJ2-2, with D possibly being TRBD1 (5 bases). The CDR3 runs to 17 residues. In germline, CDR1 is SGHRS, CDR2 YFSETQ. Trimming removed 0 bases at V and 1 base at J, with 13 bases between. The CDR3 is CASSLAVGAGNTGELFF. The CDR3 DNA reads TGCGCCAGCAGCTTGGCCGTAGGGGCTGGGAACACCGGGGAGCTGTTTTTT.

The V and J genes are TRBV5-1 and TRBJ2-3; 13 bases fit TRBD2. V was clipped by 4 bases and J by 2 bases; unmatched bases: 4. The germline gives CDR1 SGHRS, CDR2 YFSETQ. This CDR3 is 16 amino acids long. The CDR3 coding sequence is TGCGCCAGCAGCCTGGGACTAGCGGGGTTCACAGATACGCAGTATTTT. It encodes CASSLGLAGFTDTQYF. Together with reference TRBV5-1 and TRBJ2-3, the CDR3 gives the full variable domain: KAGVTQTPRYLIKTRGQQVTLSCSPISGHRSVSWYQQTPGQGLQFLFEYFSETQRNKGNFPGRFSGRQFSNSRSEMNVSTLELGDSALYLCASSLGLAGFTDTQYFGPGTRLTVL.

This clone was observed a single time. The chain joins TRBV15 to TRBJ1-6; D is ambiguous. This CDR3 is built from 14 residues. CDR1 is LNHNV, CDR2 YYDKDF, per germline (reference sequence). Trimming took 5 bases from V and 5 from J, leaving 10 bases between them. The CDR3 sequence: CATSRRSNNSPLHF. CDR3 in DNA: TGTGCCACCAGCCGTCGGTCAAATAATTCACCCCTCCACTTT.

This chain uses TRBV27 with TRBJ1-2; 7 bases line up with TRBD1. The CDR3 runs to 15 residues. The V and J ends lost 5 bases and 7 bases, in that order; junction bases with no gene match: 13. In germline, CDR1 is MNHEY, CDR2 SMNVEV (reference sequence). CDR3: CASSPDTGVTGGYTF. The CDR3, as DNA: TGTGCCAGCAGTCCGGATACAGGGGTCACGGGTGGCTACACCTTC.

The chain combines TRBV19 with TRBJ1-2; TRBD1 matches 9 bases. CDR1 and CDR2 (germline): LNHDA, SQIVND (reference sequence). This CDR3 contains 15 residues. With 6 bases clipped from V and 4 bases from J, the junction kept 9 bases outside the gene matches. CDR3 bases: TGTGCCAGTAGCCGAGGGACAGGGAGGGGCTATGGCTACACCTTC. Its protein is CASSRGTGRGYGYTF.

The chain employs TRBV6-5 and TRBJ1-5; maybe TRBD1 (5 bases). V lost 0 bases and J lost 8, with 8 bases in between. The CDR3 covers 13 residues. The germline V gene encodes CDR1 MNHEY and CDR2 SVGAGI. CDR3 amino acids: CASSYSVGEPQHF. Here the CDR3 DNA reads TGTGCCAGCAGTTACTCAGTAGGGGAGCCCCAGCATTTT.

The chain recombines TRBV7-2 with TRBJ2-3; D gene uncertain. Germline assignment: CDR1 SGHTA and CDR2 FQGNSA. The CDR3 has 13 amino acids. The germline V and J ends were trimmed by 4 bases and 2 bases, with 7 bases remaining between them. The CDR3 spells CASSSTFTDTQYF. CDR3 bases: TGTGCCAGCAGCTCGACTTTCACAGATACGCAGTATTTT.

The rearrangement joins TRBV7-6 to TRBJ1-1, with 10 bases that match TRBD1. V lost 5 bases, J lost 3 bases, and 9 bases stayed unmatched. Germline CDR1 and CDR2: SGHVS and FNYEAQ. This CDR3 region has 16 residues. Here the CDR3 reads CASSTWGGQGDTEAFF. The CDR3 nucleotides read TGTGCCAGCAGCACCTGGGGCGGACAGGGGGACACTGAAGCTTTCTTT.

The rearrangement uses TRBV7-3 and TRBJ2-3; D is unresolved. The V end lost 5 bases, the J end lost 5 bases, and 11 bases lay between the germline ends. The CDR3 extends over 13 amino acids. In germline, CDR1 is SGHTA, CDR2 FQGTGA. In DNA form, the CDR3 reads TGTGCCAGCAGCCCCGGGTCGGAAGATACGCAGTATTTT. Protein sequence: CASSPGSEDTQYF.

The chain recombines TRBV6-2 or TRBV6-3 with TRBJ1-2; TRBD1 might be the D (5 bases). V lost 4 bases, J lost 8 bases, and 14 bases lay in between. Germline V lookup: CDR1 MNHEY, CDR2 SVGEGT. The CDR3 runs 13 residues. The CDR3 DNA is TGTGCCAGCAGTTCCATCAGGGCTGGCGGCTACACCTTC. This translates into CASSSIRAGGYTF.

This clone has a handful of counts. The chain combines TRBV18 with TRBJ1-1; a possible D gene is TRBD1 (6 bases). Germline V CDR1 and CDR2: KGHSH, LQKENI. The CDR3 extends over 14 amino acids. V lost 8 bases, J lost 1 base, and 14 bases lay in between. CDR3 sequence reads: CASRNRDGNTEAFF. The CDR3, as DNA: TGTGCCAGCCGAAACAGGGACGGGAACACTGAAGCTTTCTTT.

The chain's CDR3 is CASSLGAQPQHF. In nucleotides, the CDR3 is TGTGCCAGCAGCTTGGGCGCTCAGCCCCAGCATTTT. The genes are TRBV5-6 and TRBJ1-5; D remains ambiguous. CDR1 is SGHDT, CDR2 YYEEEE, per germline. This CDR3 has 12 amino acids. V was trimmed by 0 bases and J by 6 bases, leaving 4 bases between them. The whole variable domain, remainder taken from reference TRBV5-6 and TRBJ1-5, is DAGVTQSPTHLIKTRGQQVTLRCSPKSGHDTVSWYQQALGQGPQFIFQYYEEEERQRGNFPDRFSGHQFPNYSSELNVNALLLGDSALYLCASSLGAQPQHFGDGTRLSIL.

This sequence joins TRBV2 and TRBJ2-2; tentative D call: TRBD1 (6 bases). Trimming pared 11 bases from V and 3 bases from J, leaving 16 bases between. Germline V gene sequence: CDR1 SNHLY, CDR2 FYNNEI. This CDR3 region has 14 residues. CDR3 DNA sequence: TGTGCCGCAATAATAGAGGGGGACACCGGGGAGCTGTTTTTT. Protein sequence: CAAIIEGDTGELFF.

The chain employs TRBV7-3 and TRBJ2-3; TRBD2 matches at 7 bases. J gave up 0 bases and V 1 base, and 1 base lay outside the gene matches. Germline CDR1 SGHTA, CDR2 FQGTGA. The CDR3 is 15 residues long. This CDR3 reads CASSLMGGSTDTQYF. CDR3 DNA: TGTGCCAGCAGCTTAATGGGGGGGAGCACAGATACGCAGTATTTT.

As to this clone: A read error may be the cause here, since a much bigger clone is one base away. V usage is TRBV7-2 and J usage is TRBJ1-1; D is unresolved. Between the trimmed V and J ends, which lost 1 base and 1 base, there was a span of 7 bases. This CDR3 spans 14 amino acids. Germline V gene data show CDR1 as SGHTA and CDR2 as FQGNSA. Here the CDR3 reads CASSLGQTNTEAFF. In DNA form, the CDR3 reads TGTGCCAGCAGCTTAGGACAAACGAACACTGAAGCTTTCTTT.

The V call is TRBV10-3, the J call TRBJ2-3, with 9 bases aligning to TRBD1. Unmatched junction bases numbered 3, after V lost 9 bases and J lost 5 bases. The CDR3 has 12 amino acids. Germline V gene sequence: CDR1 ENHRY, CDR2 SYGVKD. Written as DNA, the CDR3 is TGTGCCATTCAGGGACAGGGAGATACGCAGTATTTT. Amino acids: CAIQGQGDTQYF.

V and J are TRBV5-5 and TRBJ1-5; D is uncertain. This CDR3 comprises 13 residues. Germline V CDR1 and CDR2: SGHKS, YYEKEE (reference sequence). The V end lost 4 bases, the J end lost 5 bases, and 10 bases lay between the germline ends. The CDR3 DNA reads TGTGCCAGCAGCGTGTGGGGAGATCAGCCCCAGCATTTT. Translated, it gives CASSVWGDQPQHF.